Described below is a single T cell receptor beta chain sequence and its context. What it binds is unknown. This record belongs to a study of cytomegalovirus exposure and HLA in healthy donors. Findings and limits, study-wide: About 87% or about 30% of the time was how often most TCR beta V segments were productive, according to an earlier analysis.

PCR was performed using 60 Vbeta and 13 Jbeta primers. Clones were sequenced by immunoSEQ multiplex PCR, and TCRdb holds only the in-frame ones, with some missing. Among roughly 150,000 clones listed, roughly 82% were seen once. Trimming cost V 5 bases and J 7 bases, with 11 bases left between them. CDR3 size: 12 residues. Germline CDR1 and CDR2: MNHNS and SASEGT. Input material: PBMCs. The TCR originated in a girl under 18 in good health and CMV-seropositive. The chain recombines TRBV6-1 with TRBJ1-1; D gene uncertain. CDR3 DNA: TGTGCCAGCAGTAGGCAGACATATGAAGCTTTCTTT. It yields the protein CASSRQTYEAFF.